Listed below are T cell receptor beta chains from one sample, sequenced in a study of T cell changes during pregnancy in multiple sclerosis. Sequencing was performed with immunoSEQ multiplex PCR; in TCRdb, only in-frame clones are kept and a portion is missing. The repertoire consists of about 92,000 clones, with under 95% occurring once and the leading ten covering about 1.6%. This material consisted of peripheral blood, taken in the first trimester of pregnancy. The receptors originated from a female donor with multiple sclerosis, enrolled in a pregnancy study. The CDR3 runs from the conserved cysteine through the conserved F or W. D genes are given only for firm matches. The listing skips clone size in some rows; elsewhere it reads once, few, many or a size class.

>TRBJ2-1|-|-|TRBV6-5
CASSLKRVSSYNEQFF
TGTGCCAGCAGTTTAAAGCGGGTGAGCTCCTACAATGAGCAGTTCTTC
>TRBJ2-3|-|TRBD1|TRBV6-4
CASSDGTGGNTQYF
TGTGCCAGCAGTGATGGGACAGGGGGCAATACGCAGTATTTT
>TRBJ1-5|-|TRBD1|TRBV7-8
CASSLTGQHNQPQHF
TGTGCCAGCAGCCTCACGGGACAGCACAATCAGCCCCAGCATTTT
>TRBJ2-1|-|-|TRBV18
CASSPLREYSEQFF
TGTGCCAGCTCACCCCTCCGGGAATATAGTGAGCAGTTCTTC
>TRBJ2-3|-|TRBD1|TRBV6-1
CASSRSGTGGGTQYF
TGTGCCAGCAGTAGATCAGGGACAGGGGGAGGTACGCAGTATTTT
>TRBJ1-2|-|TRBD1|TRBV7-8
CASSFYRGAYYGYTF
TGTGCCAGCAGCTTTTACAGGGGTGCCTACTATGGCTACACCTTC
>TRBJ2-7|-|TRBD2|TRBV5-1
CASSFGEGEQYF
TGCGCCAGCAGCTTCGGGGAGGGGGAGCAGTACTTC
>TRBJ1-5|-|-|TRBV12-2
CASLLTNRGQPQHF
TGTGCAAGTCTCCTCACCAATCGGGGGCAGCCCCAGCATTTT
>TRBJ1-1|-|TRBD1|TRBV6-5
CASRTGGEAFF
TGTGCCAGCAGGACAGGGGGCGAAGCTTTCTTT
>TRBJ2-1|once|TRBD2|TRBV10-1
CAIPGLAGDYLGESSYNEQFF
TGCGCCATACCGGGACTAGCGGGAGATTACCTCGGCGAAAGCTCCTACAATGAGCAGTTCTTC
>TRBJ2-7|-|-|TRBV28
CASSIYIQGVAYEQYF
TGTGCCAGCAGCATTTATATACAGGGAGTCGCCTACGAGCAGTACTTC
>TRBJ1-1|-|TRBD1|TRBV4-2
CASSQGDRENTEAFF
TGTGCCAGCAGCCAGGGGGACAGGGAGAACACTGAAGCTTTCTTT
>TRBJ2-2|-|-|TRBV5-1
CASSSSGELFF
TGCGCCAGCAGCTCTTCCGGGGAGCTGTTTTTT
>TRBJ2-7|-|-|TRBV7-8
CASTPRAGYKLGQYF
TGTGCCAGCACCCCCAGGGCCGGTTATAAGCTTGGGCAGTACTTC
>TRBJ2-7|-|TRBD1|TRBV28
CASSLTGGEVYEQYF
TGTGCCAGCAGTTTAACAGGGGGCGAAGTCTACGAGCAGTACTTC
>TRBJ2-1|-|-|TRBV5-5
CASSSGGEPKKEQFF
TGTGCCAGCAGCTCTGGCGGGGAACCGAAGAAAGAGCAGTTCTTC
>TRBJ2-3|-|TRBD2|TRBV7-2
CASSAGTSGSLRTDTQYF
TGTGCCAGCAGCGCTGGGACTAGCGGGAGTTTGCGCACAGATACGCAGTATTTT
>TRBJ2-7|-|-|TRBV11-3
CASATSGTYEQYF
TGTGCCAGCGCCACGAGCGGTACCTACGAGCAGTACTTC
>TRBJ2-1|-|-|TRBV4-2
CASSQSTRTNEQFF
TGTGCCAGCAGCCAAAGTACCCGGACAAATGAGCAGTTCTTC
>TRBJ1-2|-|TRBD1|TRBV6-5
CASTEGAGYGYTF
TGTGCCAGCACAGAGGGGGCAGGCTATGGCTACACCTTC
>TRBJ2-2|-|-|TRBV7-2
CASILVPGTGELFF
TGTGCCAGCATCCTAGTCCCCGGCACCGGGGAGCTGTTTTTT
>TRBJ2-7|-|TRBD1|TRBV7-2
CASSWGQLISYEQYF
TGTGCCAGCAGCTGGGGACAGCTGATCTCCTACGAGCAGTACTTC
>TRBJ2-3|once|TRBD1|TRBV5-4
CASSTGTEGTDTQYF
TGTGCCAGCAGCACCGGGACAGAGGGGACAGATACGCAGTATTTT
>TRBJ2-1|-|TRBD2|TRBV9
CASSVEAGVYNEQFF
TGTGCCAGCAGCGTAGAGGCGGGAGTTTACAATGAGCAGTTCTTC
>TRBJ2-1|-|-|TRBV11-2
CASSLVADFSYNEQFF
TGTGCCAGCAGCTTAGTCGCAGACTTCTCCTACAATGAGCAGTTCTTC
>TRBJ2-7|-|-|TRBV11-2
CASSSLSVSYEQYF
TGTGCCAGCAGCAGTTTGTCAGTCTCCTACGAGCAGTACTTC
>TRBJ1-5|-|-|TRBV29-1
CSVASGSDNQPQHF
TGCAGCGTCGCGTCGGGTTCGGACAATCAGCCCCAGCATTTT
>TRBJ1-3|-|-|TRBV11-2
CASSRDQVSTGNTIYF
TGTGCCAGCAGCCGTGACCAGGTATCAACTGGAAACACCATATATTTT
>TRBJ2-4|-|TRBD1|TRBV11-2
CASSIGTGGNIQYF
TGTGCCAGCAGCATTGGGACAGGGGGGAACATTCAGTACTTC
>TRBJ1-1|-|-|TRBV5-1
CASSLAQGRGNTEAFF
TGCGCCAGCAGCTTGGCGCAGGGGCGAGGGAACACTGAAGCTTTCTTT
>TRBJ2-2|-|TRBD2|TRBV9
CASRVAGIGAGELFF
TGTGCCAGCAGGGTAGCGGGGATCGGAGCCGGGGAGCTGTTTTTT
>TRBJ2-7|-|TRBD2|TRBV5-1
CASSSASGYYEQYF
TGCGCCAGCAGCTCCGCTAGCGGATACTACGAGCAGTACTTC
>TRBJ2-5|-|-|TRBV7-8
CASSLFAAVGRGTQYF
TGTGCCAGCAGCTTATTCGCCGCGGTTGGAAGAGGGACCCAGTACTTC
>TRBJ2-1|once|TRBD1|TRBV25-1
CASSDRDRVYNEQFF
TGTGCCAGCAGTGACCGGGACAGGGTCTACAATGAGCAGTTCTTC
>TRBJ2-7|-|TRBD1|TRBV7-2
CASSLSGQAYEQYF
TGTGCCAGCAGCTTATCCGGACAGGCCTACGAGCAGTACTTC
>TRBJ1-2|-|-|TRBV27
CASSPWPWGAGVIDTNYGYTF
TGTGCCAGCAGCCCCTGGCCGTGGGGAGCCGGGGTAATAGACACTAACTATGGCTACACCTTC